Given below is one T cell receptor beta chain in context. There is no known antigen for this receptor. The sample holds no much larger clone one base away, and base qualities are not on file. TCRbeta CDR3 regions were amplified from genomic DNA using the immunoSEQ Assay, a bias-controlled multiplex PCR. The study's processing was this. Nucleated cell counts per sample were estimated from amplification of reference gene primers within the assay. To quantify the absolute abundance of each unique TCRbeta CDR3 rearrangement, sequence reads were collapsed and filtered. For each sample, productive Simpson clonality was calculated by taking the square root of Simpson's diversity index across productive rearrangements. In its TCRdb copy, this immuneACCESS table keeps in-frame sequences only and misses some clones. Where compared with another copy, unresolved V genes explain less than half of these, and the others have no known cause. That table supplies the V and J calls and clone size; D and trimming were determined from the DNA. Counted in this sample were 150,000 to 200,000 clones; 83% of them appeared once. The ten largest clonotypes hold approximately 8% of the sample.

The data stem from a study of blood T cell repertoires in COVID-19 (dated by TCRdb to 2018 to 2020). In the study overall: Samples covering the acute and convalescent phases of COVID-19 were provided by collaborators in the United States, Italy and Spain. Samples came from the ongoing ImmuneRACE study (first 160 participants) plus 1,254 subjects from 6 global collaborators. Deeply sampled blood TCRbeta repertoires from subjects exposed to, actively infected with, or recovered from COVID-19 were included in the dataset. Where available, HLA class I and class II types were obtained from metadata supplied by the sample provider rather than from assay-based typing. The repertoires were made available in a free public database intended to serve as a resource for research on the immune response to SARS-CoV-2. The material from the prospective study consisted of cDNA or gDNA derived from T cells, B-cell-depleted T cells, or PBMCs. Nearly every sample came with metadata listing a de-identified subject ID, COVID-19 status, age in years and sex. Study-level results and caveats: How much clinical and demographic metadata was included differed by source and by participant, and the metadata was provided uncurated.

From V the trimming removes 1 base and from J it removes 4 bases, while the gene matches leave 3 bases of the junction unaccounted for. From its cysteine to its phenylalanine, the CDR3 spans 16 amino acids. This entry keeps only the CDR3 DNA: 48 bases, framed from base 1. Per the germline V gene, SGHNT is the CDR1 and YENEEA is the CDR2. One collaborating source in Seattle enrolled patients during active infection and followed them longitudinally through the course of disease. The collaborating institutions used their own protocols to collect whole blood in K2EDTA tubes. For TCRbeta analysis, collaborators shipped samples as frozen whole blood, isolated PBMCs, or DNA extracted from either of those sample types.

The clonotype was recovered from a woman in her 70s with COVID-19, enrolled during active disease. The sequenced sample consisted of peripheral blood. The rearranged chain carries TRBV11-3 and TRBJ2-2, and TRBD1 matches 10 of the central bases. The DNA sequence is given as TGTGCCAGCAGCTTAGGGGACAGGGGTTTCACCGGGGAGCTGTTTTTT. Protein translation: CASSLGDRGFTGELFF.